The following is a T cell receptor beta chain sequence with its context. Its antigen is not known. These data belong to a study of OX40 agonist ivuxolimab in advanced cancers. For the study at large: With ivuxolimab, an agonistic anti-OX40 (CD134) antibody, patients were treated. The dose-escalation cohort was about 87% male, with a mean age of approximately 62 years, ranging about 23 to 90.

General study results and limits: Among the least clonally expanded were partial responders at 0.1-3.0 mg/kg.

From germline, CDR1 is SGHRS and CDR2 YFSETQ. Trimming took off 3 bases at V and 2 bases at J, with 6 bases between the two ends. The CDR3 is made up of 13 amino acids. The repertoire was sequenced with immunoSEQ multiplex PCR; TCRdb's copy has only in-frame clones and lacks some. This table has 45,000 or so clones, approximately 82% appearing once. The sequence was collected from an adult with an advanced solid tumor such as melanoma, head and neck, liver or kidney cancer. The chain uses TRBV5-1 and TRBJ1-5; D is uncertain. Sequenced here: CD4+ or CD8+ T cells sorted from blood, sampled in a trial of the OX40 agonist ivuxolimab. CDR3 coding DNA: TGCGCCAGCAGCTCGTGGGGCAATCAGCCCCAGCATTTT. It yields the protein CASSSWGNQPQHF. Full variable domain (outside the CDR3, taken from reference TRBV5-1 and TRBJ1-5): KAGVTQTPRYLIKTRGQQVTLSCSPISGHRSVSWYQQTPGQGLQFLFEYFSETQRNKGNFPGRFSGRQFSNSRSEMNVSTLELGDSALYLCASSSWGNQPQHFGDGTRLSIL.